This passage covers 19 T cell receptor beta chains from one sample sequenced in a study of cytomegalovirus exposure and HLA in healthy donors. Profiling relied on immunoSEQ multiplex PCR, and the TCRdb table lists in-frame clones only, not all of them. Seen here are about 360,000 clones, about nine tenths observed once, and the top ten hold around 0.8%. The sample was PBMCs. The source of these receptors is a woman between 18 and 30 years old in good health and CMV-seronegative.

The chain links TRBV7-8 to TRBJ1-4; D is possibly TRBD1 (5 bases). CDR3 length: 16 residues. Germline V gives CDR1 SGHVS, CDR2 FQNEAQ. The V end was cut by 0 bases, the J end by 7 bases, with 15 bases between. As DNA, the CDR3 is TGTGCCAGCAGCTTAGCCTGGGGGGGTCGGGGTGAAAAACTGTTTTTT. Its translation: CASSLAWGGRGEKLFF.

The V call is TRBV5-6, the J call TRBJ1-1, with TRBD1 matching 9 bases. V lost 3 bases and J lost 10; bases outside the gene matches: 10. The germline V gene has CDR1 SGHDT and CDR2 YYEEEE. The CDR3 has 14 residues. The CDR3 protein is CASSSKATGGRAFF. CDR3 in DNA: TGTGCCAGCAGCTCAAAGGCCACAGGGGGCAGAGCTTTCTTT.

The J gene is TRBJ2-2, the V gene TRBV6-5; weak D call: TRBD2 (5 bases). Germline values: CDR1 MNHEY, CDR2 SVGAGI. Trimming took 4 bases from V and 5 from J, leaving 8 bases between them. The CDR3 consists of 13 residues. CDR3 nucleotides: TGTGCCAGCAGTTTACGGGAAACCGGGGAGCTGTTTTTT. It codes for CASSLRETGELFF.

The CDR3 DNA is TGTGCCAGCAGCTTAGACGCGGTCTCGGTTTCTGGAAACACCATATATTTT. It specifies CASSLDAVSVSGNTIYF. The chain couples TRBV11-2 to TRBJ1-3; no clear D. The V end was cut by 0 bases, the J end by 1 base, with 13 bases between. The germline gives CDR1 SGHAT, CDR2 FQNNGV. The CDR3 loop spans 17 amino acids.

The chain employs TRBV30 and TRBJ1-4; 7 bases map to TRBD1. The length of the CDR3 is 14 residues. V shed 3 bases, J shed 4 bases, and the junction held 5 bases outside the gene matches. Germline V gene lookup returns CDR1 GTSNPN and CDR2 SVGIG (reference sequence). The CDR3 reads CAWRRAGGNEKLFF. CDR3 DNA: TGTGCCTGGAGAAGGGCAGGGGGTAATGAAAAACTGTTTTTT.

This clone turned up a few times. The CDR3 nucleotides are TGTGCCGGAAGGGACAGGGTCGATGGCTACACCTTC. Amino acid sequence: CAGRDRVDGYTF. The rearrangement links TRBV30 to TRBJ1-2; 9 bases match TRBD1. Germline V CDR1 and CDR2: GTSNPN, SVGIG (reference sequence). This CDR3 is built from 12 residues. V shed 8 bases, J shed 6 bases, and the junction held 7 bases outside the gene matches. Combining the CDR3 with reference TRBV30 and TRBJ1-2 gives the whole variable domain SQTIHQWPATLVQPVGSPLSLECTVEGTSNPNLYWYRQAAGRGLQLLFYSVGIGQISSEVPQNLSASRPQDRQFILSSKKLLLSDSGFYLCAGRDRVDGYTFGSGTRLTVV.

V is TRBV28 and J is TRBJ2-7; TRBD2 is a possible D gene (6 bases). Germline V gene sequence: CDR1 MDHEN, CDR2 SYDVKM. The CDR3 is made up of 14 amino acids. Trimming left V 3 bases short and J 6 bases short, with 15 bases between. CDR3 amino acids: CASSLGGQLGEQYF. Here the CDR3 DNA reads TGTGCCAGCAGTTTGGGGGGTCAACTCGGCGAGCAGTACTTC. Complete variable domain (other parts from reference TRBV28 and TRBJ2-7): DVKVTQSSRYLVKRTGEKVFLECVQDMDHENMFWYRQDPGLGLRLIYFSYDVKMKEKGDIPEGYSVSREKKERFSLILESASTNQTSMYLCASSLGGQLGEQYFGPGTRLTVT.

This chain uses TRBV6-1 with TRBJ1-5; D is unresolved. The germline V and J ends were trimmed by 6 bases and 5 bases, with 8 bases remaining between them. CDR3 length equals 12 residues. The germline gives CDR1 MNHNS, CDR2 SASEGT. The chain's CDR3 is CASRVRDQPQHF. In nucleotides, the CDR3 is TGTGCCAGCAGGGTAAGAGATCAGCCCCAGCATTTT.

The J gene is TRBJ2-3, the V gene TRBV15, with 8 bases lining up with TRBD1. The length of the CDR3 is 15 residues. Trimming took 0 bases from V and 6 from J; bases not matched to a gene: 5. The germline CDR1 and CDR2 sequences are LNHNV and YYDKDF (reference sequence). The CDR3 region has the DNA TGTGCCACCAGCAGAGACGGACAGGGCCAGGATACGCAGTATTTT. The encoded protein is CATSRDGQGQDTQYF. Complete variable domain (other parts from reference TRBV15 and TRBJ2-3): DAMVIQNPRYQVTQFGKPVTLSCSQTLNHNVMYWYQQKSSQAPKLLFHYYDKDFNNEADTPDNFQSRRPNTSFCFLDIRSPGLGDTAMYLCATSRDGQGQDTQYFGPGTRLTVL.

The rearrangement joins TRBV2 to TRBJ2-6; 7 bases are a match to TRBD1. V lost 6 bases, J lost 0 bases, and 14 bases stayed unmatched. Germline-derived CDR1 and CDR2 are SNHLY and FYNNEI. CDR3 size: 19 residues. DNA of the CDR3: TGTGCCAGCAGACCGCCAATCACGACAGGGAGCTCTGGGGCCAACGTCCTGACTTTC. Translated, it gives CASRPPITTGSSGANVLTF.

This chain connects TRBV4-2 to TRBJ1-1; 10 nucleotides line up with TRBD1. V shed 4 bases, J shed 7 bases, and the junction held 6 bases outside the gene matches. The CDR3 is made up of 14 amino acids. CDR1 LGHNA and CDR2 YNFKEQ come from the germline V gene. The CDR3 is CASSLDRGRGEAFF. The CDR3 DNA sequence: TGTGCCAGCAGCCTTGACAGGGGGCGGGGTGAAGCTTTCTTT.

The chain is built from TRBV28 and TRBJ1-5; 7 nucleotides agree with TRBD1. Germline values: CDR1 MDHEN, CDR2 SYDVKM. This CDR3 is 14 amino acids long. The V gene end was trimmed by 5 bases and the J gene end by 9 bases; junction bases not matched to a gene: 10. CDR3 sequence reads: CASSPRDRRSPQHF. Here the CDR3 DNA reads TGTGCCAGCAGTCCCCGGGACAGACGTTCGCCCCAGCATTTT.

This rearrangement joins TRBV10-3 to TRBJ1-1; no clear D. The CDR3 consists of 12 residues. Germline V gene sequence: CDR1 ENHRY, CDR2 SYGVKD. V was pared by 3 bases and J by 12 bases, with 14 bases between. CDR3 sequence (DNA): TGTGCCATCAGTGATCGAGACAAGTCATCTTTCTTT. As protein: CAISDRDKSSFF.

The chain is built from TRBV2 and TRBJ1-2; no reliable D call. The CDR3 is 15 residues long. Trimming removed 8 bases from V and 8 bases from J, with 24 bases in between. Germline CDR1 and CDR2: SNHLY and FYNNEI. The CDR3 loop reads CASGERVPLRWGYTF. The CDR3 nucleotides read TGTGCCAGCGGGGAGCGGGTCCCCCTCCGATGGGGCTACACCTTC.

This sequence joins TRBV27 and TRBJ2-1; 9 positions match TRBD2. The CDR3 extends over 14 amino acids. The V segment lost 4 bases and the J segment 7 bases; nucleotides outside the gene matches: 5. Germline-derived CDR1 and CDR2 are MNHEY and SMNVEV (reference sequence). For the CDR3, the DNA is TGTGCCAGCAGTTGGGCGGGAGGGGGAAATGAGCAGTTCTTC. It translates to CASSWAGGGNEQFF.

The genes are TRBV28 and TRBJ2-3; tentative D call: TRBD2 (7 bases). The V end lost 4 bases, the J end lost 1 base, and 12 bases lay between the germline ends. The CDR3 has 15 residues. From germline, CDR1 is MDHEN and CDR2 SYDVKM. The chain's CDR3 is CASSSAGARTDTQYF. The CDR3 DNA is TGTGCCAGCAGTTCTGCGGGGGCCCGCACAGATACGCAGTATTTT.

CDR3 region: CASSLDYYGYTF. The CDR3 DNA is TGCGCCAGCAGCTTGGACTATTATGGCTACACCTTC. The chain joins TRBV5-1 to TRBJ1-2; D uncertain. The germline CDR1 and CDR2 sequences are SGHRS and YFSETQ. Trimming stripped 0 bases from V and 5 bases from J, with 5 bases between. This CDR3 contains 12 residues.

V gene TRBV7-9 combines with J gene TRBJ2-7, with 8 bases lining up with TRBD1. The CDR3 is 14 amino acids. Germline CDR1 is SEHNR and CDR2 is FQNEAQ (reference sequence). J was trimmed by 3 bases and V by 5 bases; bases with no gene match: 6. The CDR3 nucleotides read TGTGCCAGCAGCCCCGACGACAGGGGCTACGAGCAGTACTTC. It specifies CASSPDDRGYEQYF. Full variable domain (outside the CDR3, taken from reference TRBV7-9 and TRBJ2-7): DTGVSQNPRHKITKRGQNVTFRCDPISEHNRLYWYRQTLGQGPEFLTYFQNEAQLEKSRLLSDRFSAERPKGSFSTLEIQRTEQGDSAMYLCASSPDDRGYEQYFGPGTRLTVT.

The CDR3 DNA follows: TGTGCCAGCAGCTTGGGGGCCACGGGGTACTACGAGCAGTACTTC. Translating gives CASSLGATGYYEQYF. This chain uses TRBV5-4 with TRBJ2-7; D may be TRBD2 (5 bases). Germline lookup yields CDR1 SGHNT and CDR2 YYREEE (reference sequence). The CDR3 length is 15 residues. The V end lost 0 bases, the J end lost 3 bases, and 13 bases lay between the germline ends.